This T cell receptor (beta chain) was sequenced for a study of T cell responses to AZD1222 COVID-19 vaccine. Turning to the study itself: Second-dose groups at about 4 or about 12 weeks were pooled. Study results and caveats: Seropositive at baseline were only five or six AZD1222 recipients. Spike-spanning, vaccine-associated CD4 TCRs were dominant at 160-218 and 743-854.

Profiling relied on immunoSEQ multiplex PCR, and the TCRdb table lists in-frame clones only, not all of them. The sample lists some 160,000 clones, over 85% occurring once. In germline, CDR1 is LGHNA, CDR2 YNFKEQ. V gave up 0 bases and J gave up 3 bases, with 15 bases separating them. The CDR3 loop spans 17 amino acids. A note on this clone: Antigen unknown.

The TCR originated in an adult in good health. The chain carries TRBV4-2 and TRBJ2-4; weak D call: TRBD2 (6 bases). The source material was peripheral blood, sampled on day 0 of AZD1222 vaccination. The CDR3 protein is CASSQEWIGRGKNIQYF. In nucleotides, the CDR3 is TGTGCCAGCAGCCAAGAATGGATCGGGAGAGGCAAAAACATTCAGTACTTC.